This T cell receptor (beta chain) was retrieved from a study of T cell repertoires in cytomegalovirus infection. Study-level background: The study used recently identified HLA-C-restricted and well-studied HLA-B-restricted CMV epitopes. CMV infection and matching HLA type were both indicated by public TCR beta signatures. Findings of the study overall: Frequencies of public TCR beta families were cumulated, and this identified carriers of CMV plus the relevant HLA. HLA-C-restricted CMV-specific TCR beta clonotypes were dominant in the ex vivo response.

About this clonotype: What it binds is not known.

TCRdb re-called the reads with MiXCR, one entry per CDR3 protein. The sample includes around 430,000 distinct CDR3 sequences, roughly 42% of them seen just once. The sequenced sample was cultured PBMCs, obtained from culture after CMV antigen stimulation. The receptor comes from a human donor in good health (CMV status not recorded). Some clones in this sample may be carry-over from other donors' samples.

The CDR3 DNA follows: TGTGCCAGCAGTCCGGGGACGGATACGGGAGCTTTCTTT. Translated, it gives CASSPGTDTGAFF. The chain couples TRBV2 to TRBJ1-1, with D perhaps TRBD1 (5 bases). Looked up from germline, CDR1 is SNHLY and CDR2 is FYNNEI. Trimming stripped 5 bases from V and 10 bases from J, with 17 bases between. The CDR3 covers 13 residues.